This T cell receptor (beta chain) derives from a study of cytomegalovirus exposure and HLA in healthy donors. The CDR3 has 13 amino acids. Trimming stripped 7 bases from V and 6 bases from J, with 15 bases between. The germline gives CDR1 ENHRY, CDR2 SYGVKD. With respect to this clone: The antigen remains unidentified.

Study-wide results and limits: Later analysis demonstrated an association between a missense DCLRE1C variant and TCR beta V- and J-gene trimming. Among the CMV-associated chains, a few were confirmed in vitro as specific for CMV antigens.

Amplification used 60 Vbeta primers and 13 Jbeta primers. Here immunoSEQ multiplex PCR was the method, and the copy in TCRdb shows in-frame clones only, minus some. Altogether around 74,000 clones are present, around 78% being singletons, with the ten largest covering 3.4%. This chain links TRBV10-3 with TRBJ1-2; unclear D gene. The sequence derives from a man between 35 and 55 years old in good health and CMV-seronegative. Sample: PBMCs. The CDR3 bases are TGTGCCATCACCGAGACCGGGAGGGATGGCTACACCTTC. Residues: CAITETGRDGYTF.